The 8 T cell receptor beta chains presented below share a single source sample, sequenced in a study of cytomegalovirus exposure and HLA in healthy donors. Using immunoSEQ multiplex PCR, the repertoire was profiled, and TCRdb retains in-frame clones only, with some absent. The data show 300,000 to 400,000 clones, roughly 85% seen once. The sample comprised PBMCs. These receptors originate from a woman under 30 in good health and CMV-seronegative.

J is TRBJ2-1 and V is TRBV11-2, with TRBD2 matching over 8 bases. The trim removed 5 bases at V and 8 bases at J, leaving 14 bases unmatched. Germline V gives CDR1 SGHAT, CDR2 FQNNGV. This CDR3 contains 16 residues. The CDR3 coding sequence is TGTGCCAGCAGCGAACCGGGACTAGAGATTAGCGATGAGCAGTTCTTC. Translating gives CASSEPGLEISDEQFF.

This CDR3 reads CASSGTWAMNTEAFF. Here the CDR3 DNA reads TGTGCCAGCAGCGGAACCTGGGCCATGAACACTGAAGCTTTCTTT. This chain connects TRBV9 to TRBJ1-1; unclear D gene. This CDR3 region has 15 residues. The V gene's germline CDR1 is SGDLS and CDR2 YYNGEE. V lost 3 bases, J lost 0 bases, and 12 bases lay in between.

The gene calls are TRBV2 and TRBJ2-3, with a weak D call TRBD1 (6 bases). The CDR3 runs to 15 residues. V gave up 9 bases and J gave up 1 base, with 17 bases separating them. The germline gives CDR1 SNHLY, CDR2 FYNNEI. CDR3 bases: TGTGCCAGTACTACAGGGATTGCTGGCACAGATACGCAGTATTTT. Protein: CASTTGIAGTDTQYF.

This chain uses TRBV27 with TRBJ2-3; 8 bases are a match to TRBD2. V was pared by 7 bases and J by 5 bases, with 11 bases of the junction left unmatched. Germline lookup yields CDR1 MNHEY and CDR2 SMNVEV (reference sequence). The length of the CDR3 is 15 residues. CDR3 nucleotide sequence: TGTGCCAGCAACCCCGGGACTAGGGTGGTAGATACGCAGTATTTT. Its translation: CASNPGTRVVDTQYF.

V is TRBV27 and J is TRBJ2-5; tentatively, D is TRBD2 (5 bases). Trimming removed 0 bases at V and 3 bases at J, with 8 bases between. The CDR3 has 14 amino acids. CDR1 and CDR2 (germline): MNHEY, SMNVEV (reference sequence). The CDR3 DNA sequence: TGTGCCAGCAGTTTATCTATGGGAGAAGAGACCCAGTACTTC. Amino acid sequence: CASSLSMGEETQYF.

CDR3 amino acids: CASSPKVSGNSPLHF. In DNA, the CDR3 is TGTGCCAGCAGCCCCAAGGTTTCGGGTAATTCACCCCTCCACTTT. The chain couples TRBV6-6 to TRBJ1-6; D is unclear. The length of the CDR3 is 15 residues. Germline V gives CDR1 MNHNY, CDR2 SVGAGI (reference sequence). The ends were cut back, 6 bases at V and 6 bases at J, with 15 bases in the middle.

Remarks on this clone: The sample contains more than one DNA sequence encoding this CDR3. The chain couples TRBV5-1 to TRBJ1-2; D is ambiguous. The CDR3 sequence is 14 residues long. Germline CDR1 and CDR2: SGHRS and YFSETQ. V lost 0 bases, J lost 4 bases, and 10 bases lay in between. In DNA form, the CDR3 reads TGCGCCAGCAGCTTGGATGCGGTGGGCTATGGCTACACCTTC. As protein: CASSLDAVGYGYTF.

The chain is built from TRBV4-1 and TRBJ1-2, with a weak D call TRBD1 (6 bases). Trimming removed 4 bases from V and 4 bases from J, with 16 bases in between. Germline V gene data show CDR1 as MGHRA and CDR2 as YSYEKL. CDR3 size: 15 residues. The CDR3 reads CASSLQGFSSYGYTF. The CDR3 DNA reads TGCGCCAGCAGCCTGCAGGGGTTTTCGTCCTATGGCTACACCTTC.